This TCR beta chain was documented in a study of cytomegalovirus exposure and HLA in healthy donors. Study summary: An early release of data contained roughly 90 million unique TCRs, which came from HLA-typed donors. Findings and limits, study-wide: Most of the CMV-associated TCR beta chains (in a later analysis) appeared to be HLA-restricted. Cytomegalovirus-associated status was assigned to some 180 TCR beta chains. Accurate predictions that matched the HLA-A and HLA-B alleles of most subjects were reportedly made from TCR beta sequences.

PCR was performed using 60 Vbeta and 13 Jbeta primers. TCRdb keeps only in-frame clones here, not all; method: immunoSEQ multiplex PCR. Of about 190,000 clones in the sample, over 65% are singletons; the top ten hold about 3%. Concerning this clone: Its antigen is not known.

This CDR3 spans 13 amino acids. J was trimmed by 9 bases and V by 4 bases; bases with no gene match: 6. The germline CDR1 and CDR2 sequences are GTSNPN and SVGIG (reference sequence). The sequence came from a man aged 35 to 55 in good health and CMV-seropositive. Sequencing input: PBMCs. The chain employs TRBV30 and TRBJ1-6; TRBD1 matches at 7 bases. In DNA, the CDR3 is TGTGCCTGGACAAACAGGGGAGGTTCACCCCTCCACTTT. This gives the protein CAWTNRGGSPLHF.